These 9 T cell receptor beta chains share one sample of origin, sequenced in a study of human T cells and chemical hapten exposure. Time point meaning: patch test 1, 2 weeks after DPC sensitization. Treatment described: therapeutic diphenylcyclopropenone sensitization with weekly scalp DPC. TCRdb reprocessed the RACE reads with MiXCR, giving one entry per CDR3 protein. The profile shows approximately 350,000 distinct CDR3 sequences, 6% to 8.5% of them singletons. The sequences come from whole blood, collected in connection with sensitization to the hapten diphenylcyclopropenone (DPC). The receptors here all came from a woman between 18 and 29 years old with alopecia areata. Some clones in this sample may be carry-over from other donors' samples.

This clonotype came up a few times. The chain recombines TRBV2 with TRBJ1-5; unclear D gene. This CDR3 has 15 residues. The germline V gene encodes CDR1 SNHLY and CDR2 FYNNEI. V was trimmed by 0 bases and J by 1 base, leaving 7 bases between them. The CDR3: CASSEARRSNQPQHF. In nucleotides, the CDR3 is TGTGCCAGCAGTGAAGCGAGACGAAGCAATCAGCCCCAGCATTTT. The entire variable domain, with the rest obtained from reference TRBV2 and TRBJ1-5, is as follows: EPEVTQTPSHQVTQMGQEVILRCVPISNHLYFYWYRQILGQKVEFLVSFYNNEISEKSEIFDDQFSVERPDGSNFTLKIRSTKLEDSAMYFCASSEARRSNQPQHFGDGTRLSIL.

CDR3 residues: CASSRLNPGQGIYNSPLHF. CDR3 in DNA: TGCGCCAGCAGCCGCCTGAACCCTGGACAGGGGATTTATAATTCACCCCTCCACTTT. The rearrangement uses TRBV5-1 and TRBJ1-6; 9 bases align to TRBD1. Germline CDR1 reads SGHRS; CDR2 reads YFSETQ. The CDR3 runs to 19 residues. Losses at the gene ends were 4 bases for V and 4 bases for J; bases not matched to a gene: 15.

This clonotype was found many times. The V call is TRBV4-2, the J call TRBJ1-1; tentatively, D is TRBD1 (6 bases). V was cut by 0 bases and J by 3 bases, with 11 bases left in between. The CDR3 consists of 15 residues. Germline-derived CDR1 and CDR2 are LGHNA and YNFKEQ. In DNA form, the CDR3 reads TGTGCCAGCAGCCAAGAACCCAGGGGTGACACTGAAGCTTTCTTT. As protein: CASSQEPRGDTEAFF.

This clonotype was picked up a small number of times. This rearrangement joins TRBV21-1 to TRBJ1-5. TRBV21-1 represents a pseudogene. This CDR3 region has 15 residues. As DNA, the CDR3 is TGTGCCAGCAGCAAAGTCGGCAGAATCAATCAGCCCCAGCATTTT. The encoded protein is CASSKVGRINQPQHF.

This clonotype was seen more than once but under ten times. The genes are TRBV10-3 and TRBJ2-7; D is uncertain. From germline, CDR1 is ENHRY and CDR2 SYGVKD. The CDR3 runs to 13 residues. Trimming removed 6 bases at V and 5 bases at J, with 14 bases between. DNA for the CDR3: TGTGCCATCAGATTAGAGGACCGCAACGAGCAGTACTTC. Its protein is CAIRLEDRNEQYF.

This sequence joins TRBV3-1 and TRBJ1-4, with a possible D match to TRBD1 (5 bases). Germline V gene data show CDR1 as LGHDT and CDR2 as YNNKEL (reference sequence). With 2 bases removed from V and 4 bases from J, the gap between germline ends came to 11 bases. The CDR3 runs 15 residues. CDR3 residues: CASSQPGLHNEKLFF. As DNA, the CDR3 is TGTGCCAGCAGCCAACCGGGACTGCATAATGAAAAACTGTTTTTT.

This clonotype was seen only a few times. V and J are TRBV7-2 and TRBJ1-1; TRBD1 is a possible D gene (5 bases). Trimming took off 1 base at V and 4 bases at J, with 22 bases between the two ends. Germline CDR1 reads SGHTA; CDR2 reads FQGNSA. CDR3 size: 18 residues. In DNA, the CDR3 is TGTGCCAGCAGCTTAGGTCGTTCGAGGGGACGAGACGGCACTGAAGCTTTCTTT. Amino acid sequence: CASSLGRSRGRDGTEAFF.

This clonotype was counted at least ten times. J is TRBJ2-1 and V is TRBV7-2; perhaps TRBD2 as D (5 bases). The V end was cut by 2 bases, the J end by 1 base, with 9 bases between. This CDR3 region has 15 residues. Germline V CDR1 and CDR2: SGHTA, FQGNSA. CDR3 sequence: CASSLNEGSYNEQFF. CDR3 DNA: TGTGCCAGCAGCTTAAATGAGGGTTCCTACAATGAGCAGTTCTTC.

The sample holds a few counts of this clonotype. The chain recombines TRBV18 with TRBJ1-1; TRBD1 might be the D (6 bases). The germline V gene encodes CDR1 KGHSH and CDR2 LQKENI. Trimming cost V 1 base and J 8 bases, with 11 bases left between them. This CDR3 region has 13 residues. In DNA form, the CDR3 reads TGTGCCAGCTCACCACAGGGGGGCGGGGAAGCTTTCTTT. Its translation is CASSPQGGGEAFF.